These 21 T cell receptor beta chains were sequenced from one sample in a study of blood T cell repertoires in COVID-19. Assay: immunoSEQ multiplex PCR; the TCRdb copy retains only in-frame clones and omits some. The table includes 43,000 or so clones, 83% detected once. The sequencing sample was made of peripheral blood. These receptors all come from a man between 60 and 75 years old with active COVID-19.

This chain links TRBV5-6 with TRBJ2-5; 9 nucleotides agree with TRBD2. CDR1 is SGHDT, CDR2 YYEEEE, per germline. CDR3 size: 17 residues. J was trimmed by 1 base and V by 2 bases; bases with no gene match: 9. The CDR3, as DNA: TGTGCCAGCAGCTTTCAGAAGCGGGGGGAGATCCAAGAGACCCAGTACTTC. Translating gives CASSFQKRGEIQETQYF.

The V and J genes are TRBV21-1 and TRBJ2-7; the table assigns TRBD2, which was not confirmed against the DNA. TRBV21-1 counts as a pseudogene. This CDR3 region has 14 residues. The CDR3 reads CAPTLAALSYEQYF. The CDR3 coding sequence is TGTGCCCCGACTCTAGCGGCCCTTTCCTACGAGCAGTACTTC.

The chain employs TRBV9 and TRBJ2-1; TRBD2 agrees at 9 bases. CDR3 length: 16 residues. Germline CDR1 is SGDLS and CDR2 is YYNGEE. Trimming at V came to 0 bases and at J to 2 bases, leaving 3 bases not matched to a gene. The CDR3 DNA reads TGTGCCAGCAGCGTAGAGCCTAGCGGGGCCTACAATGAGCAGTTCTTC. This gives the protein CASSVEPSGAYNEQFF. The full variable domain, with the rest looked up from reference TRBV9 and TRBJ2-1, is DSGVTQTPKHLITATGQRVTLRCSPRSGDLSVYWYQQSLDQGLQFLIQYYNGEERAKGNILERFSAQQFPDLHSELNLSSLELGDSALYFCASSVEPSGAYNEQFFGPGTRLTVL.

The chain is built from TRBV10-3 and TRBJ1-2; D remains unclear. The CDR3 is 15 amino acids. V lost 3 bases and J 4 bases, leaving 15 bases between the germline ends. Per germline, CDR1 ENHRY and CDR2 SYGVKD. CDR3 residues: CAISEKERSPYGYTF. The CDR3 DNA sequence: TGTGCCATCAGTGAAAAGGAGCGATCACCCTATGGCTACACCTTC.

The CDR3 DNA sequence: TGTGCCAGCAGAACAGTGAACACTGAAGCTTTCTTT. This encodes CASRTVNTEAFF. V gene TRBV6-5 combines with J gene TRBJ1-1; D remains unclear. Germline V CDR1 and CDR2: MNHEY, SVGAGI. The length of the CDR3 is 12 residues. The ends were cut back, 6 bases at V and 0 bases at J, with 5 bases in the middle.

In this sample, this clone turned up once. This rearrangement joins TRBV19 to TRBJ2-2; TRBD2 matches at 9 bases. Germline V gene data show CDR1 as LNHDA and CDR2 as SQIVND (reference sequence). This CDR3 has 14 residues. J was trimmed by 8 bases and V by 1 base; bases with no gene match: 2. CDR3 DNA sequence: TGTGCCAGTAGTATAGGACTAGCGGCGGGGGAGCTGTTTTTT. Protein sequence: CASSIGLAAGELFF.

Written as DNA, the CDR3 is TGTGCCAGCAGCTTAGCCGGGACAGGGTCTAACTATGGCTACACCTTC. It translates to CASSLAGTGSNYGYTF. The chain recombines TRBV7-9 with TRBJ1-2; 9 positions match TRBD1. The CDR3 length is 16 residues. The germline V gene encodes CDR1 SEHNR and CDR2 FQNEAQ (reference sequence). Germline trimming cut 0 bases from V and 0 bases from J; bases unmatched to any gene: 2.

V is TRBV30 and J is TRBJ2-7; possibly TRBD1 for D (5 bases). The germline gives CDR1 GTSNPN, CDR2 SVGIG (reference sequence). The CDR3 runs to 11 residues. V lost 4 bases to trimming and J lost 7 bases, with 11 bases between them. For the CDR3, the DNA is TGTGCCTGGACAGGGCTGGGAGAGCAGTACTTC. Protein product: CAWTGLGEQYF.

The DNA of the CDR3 is TGTGCCAGCACCGCTACAGGGTCCTACGAGCAGTACTTC. This codes for CASTATGSYEQYF. The gene calls are TRBV6-6 and TRBJ2-7; tentatively, D is TRBD1 (6 bases). V was pared by 7 bases and J by 1 base, with 11 bases between. The CDR3 totals 13 residues. Germline-derived CDR1 and CDR2 are MNHNY and SVGAGI (reference sequence).

DNA of the CDR3: TGTGCCAGCAGTGAAGGGGGAAGGGACAGGGGGACCTACGAGCAGTACTTC. Translation: CASSEGGRDRGTYEQYF. V and J are TRBV2 and TRBJ2-7; 11 nucleotides line up with TRBD1. The V segment lost 1 base and the J segment 2 bases; nucleotides outside the gene matches: 7. The germline V gene has CDR1 SNHLY and CDR2 FYNNEI. The CDR3 spans 17 residues.

This rearrangement joins TRBV10-3 to TRBJ1-1; 8 bases fit TRBD1. V shed 7 bases, J shed 7 bases, and the junction held 8 bases outside the gene matches. The length of the CDR3 is 13 residues. The germline V gene encodes CDR1 ENHRY and CDR2 SYGVKD. CDR3 DNA sequence: TGTGCCATCACCCCTCAGGGGGCAATTGAAGCTTTCTTT. This translates into CAITPQGAIEAFF.

The V call is TRBV2, the J call TRBJ1-1, with a weak D call TRBD1 (6 bases). The CDR3 has 15 amino acids. V was pared by 3 bases and J by 2 bases, with 13 bases between. From germline, CDR1 is SNHLY and CDR2 FYNNEI. The CDR3 nucleotides read TGTGCCAGCAGTGACATCGGACAGCGAAACACTGAAGCTTTCTTT. Protein product: CASSDIGQRNTEAFF.

This chain joins TRBV11-2 and TRBJ2-3, with no clear D. The CDR3 loop spans 12 amino acids. The V end was cut by 0 bases, the J end by 8 bases, with 6 bases between. Germline CDR1 is SGHAT and CDR2 is FQNNGV. The CDR3 reads CASSLEGVTQYF. CDR3 in DNA: TGTGCCAGCAGCTTAGAAGGAGTTACGCAGTATTTT.

CDR3 in DNA: TGCGCCAGCAGCTTGGACTACAGGGCCAGCTCCTACAATGAGCAGTTCTTC. Translated, it gives CASSLDYRASSYNEQFF. The chain carries TRBV5-1 and TRBJ2-1, with D possibly matching TRBD1 (6 bases). The germline V gene encodes CDR1 SGHRS and CDR2 YFSETQ. The CDR3 consists of 17 residues. The ends were cut back, 0 bases at V and 0 bases at J, with 13 bases in the middle. The variable domain in full, with the rest retrieved from reference TRBV5-1 and TRBJ2-1, is KAGVTQTPRYLIKTRGQQVTLSCSPISGHRSVSWYQQTPGQGLQFLFEYFSETQRNKGNFPGRFSGRQFSNSRSEMNVSTLELGDSALYLCASSLDYRASSYNEQFFGPGTRLTVL.

The genes are TRBV4-3 and TRBJ1-5; D may be TRBD1 (5 bases). This CDR3 has 15 residues. CDR1 and CDR2 from the germline V gene are LGHNA and YSLEER. The germline V and J ends were trimmed by 0 bases and 5 bases, with 11 bases remaining between them. This CDR3 reads CASSQDLQGYQPQHF. CDR3 sequence (DNA): TGCGCCAGCAGCCAAGATCTCCAGGGTTATCAGCCCCAGCATTTT.

The chain links TRBV4-1 to TRBJ1-6; no reliable D call. This CDR3 is 16 amino acids long. Trimming took off 0 bases at V and 7 bases at J, with 13 bases between the two ends. CDR1 and CDR2 from the germline V gene are MGHRA and YSYEKL. CDR3 loop: CASSQDKSGRNSPLHF. CDR3 nucleotide sequence: TGCGCCAGCAGCCAAGATAAATCGGGAAGGAATTCACCCCTCCACTTT.

The rearrangement joins TRBV24-1 to TRBJ2-2; no firm D call. The V gene's germline CDR1 is KGHDR and CDR2 SFDVKD. The CDR3 has 13 amino acids. The V gene lost 5 bases and the J gene lost 7 bases, with 10 bases spanning the gap. The CDR3 DNA follows: TGTGCCACCAGTGTCTCGATCGGCGGGGAGCTGTTTTTT. Its protein is CATSVSIGGELFF.

The rearrangement links TRBV4-3 to TRBJ2-2, with D possibly being TRBD1 (5 bases). Deletions cut 0 bases from V and 7 bases from J, with 12 bases between. Germline CDR1 is LGHNA and CDR2 is YSLEER. The CDR3 totals 15 residues. This CDR3 reads CASSQDFQGVGELFF. In nucleotides, the CDR3 is TGCGCCAGCAGCCAAGATTTTCAGGGTGTCGGGGAGCTGTTTTTT.

The chain joins TRBV6-1 to TRBJ2-5; D is unclear. CDR3 length: 18 amino acids. The germline gives CDR1 MNHNS, CDR2 SASEGT. Trimming took 0 bases from V and 5 from J, leaving 22 bases between them. CDR3 coding DNA: TGTGCCAGCAGTGAAGCGCGAAGTCAGATAACGGAGTACGAGACCCAGTACTTC. Protein: CASSEARSQITEYETQYF.

The chain uses TRBV7-9 and TRBJ2-3; 11 bases are shared with TRBD1. V gave up 2 bases and J gave up 6 bases; unmatched junction bases: 10. Germline CDR1 is SEHNR and CDR2 is FQNEAQ (reference sequence). CDR3 length equals 17 residues. This CDR3 is CASSLIIGQGASDTQYF. The CDR3 nucleotides are TGTGCCAGCAGCTTAATTATCGGACAGGGGGCATCCGATACGCAGTATTTT.

The genes are TRBV2 and TRBJ2-5, with 9 bases aligning to TRBD2. Trimming took 2 bases from V and 2 from J; bases not matched to a gene: 6. This CDR3 has 16 residues. Per the germline V gene, CDR1 is SNHLY and CDR2 is FYNNEI. The chain's CDR3 is CASSEIETSGQETQYF. In DNA form, the CDR3 reads TGTGCCAGCAGTGAAATCGAGACTAGCGGTCAAGAGACCCAGTACTTC.